Below, 3 T cell receptor beta chains from the same sample are listed, as sequenced in a study of blood T cell repertoires in COVID-19. Measured with immunoSEQ multiplex PCR; TCRdb has only the in-frame clones, and not every one. Here the sample spans a few hundred thousand clones, 84% being singletons. Sequencing was done on a sample of peripheral blood. All receptors come from a woman aged 55-69 years who had recovered from COVID-19.

The chain links TRBV7-3 to TRBJ2-1; D perhaps matches TRBD1 (6 bases). CDR3 length: 16 amino acids. Germline V gene data show CDR1 as SGHTA and CDR2 as FQGTGA. Trimming shortened V by 6 bases and J by 0 bases, and 15 bases separated the two germline ends. The DNA of the CDR3 is TGTGCCAGCAGTCCTCAGGGGCAGAGCTCCTACAATGAGCAGTTCTTC. Translation gives CASSPQGQSSYNEQFF.

The V and J genes are TRBV5-6 and TRBJ1-5; D remains unclear. Per germline, CDR1 SGHDT and CDR2 YYEEEE. The CDR3 extends over 13 amino acids. Trimming shortened V by 4 bases and J by 4 bases, and 9 bases separated the two germline ends. The CDR3 region is CASSPTPNQPQHF. The DNA of the CDR3 is TGTGCCAGCAGCCCCACACCAAATCAGCCCCAGCATTTT.

The genes are TRBV18 and TRBJ2-1, with 11 bases identical to TRBD1. This CDR3 spans 15 amino acids. Germline V gene data show CDR1 as KGHSH and CDR2 as LQKENI. The J segment lost 3 bases and the V segment lost 4 bases, leaving 2 bases of the junction unmatched. For the CDR3, the DNA is TGTGCCAGCTCACTGGGGACAGGGGGCTACAATGAGCAGTTCTTC. It specifies CASSLGTGGYNEQFF.